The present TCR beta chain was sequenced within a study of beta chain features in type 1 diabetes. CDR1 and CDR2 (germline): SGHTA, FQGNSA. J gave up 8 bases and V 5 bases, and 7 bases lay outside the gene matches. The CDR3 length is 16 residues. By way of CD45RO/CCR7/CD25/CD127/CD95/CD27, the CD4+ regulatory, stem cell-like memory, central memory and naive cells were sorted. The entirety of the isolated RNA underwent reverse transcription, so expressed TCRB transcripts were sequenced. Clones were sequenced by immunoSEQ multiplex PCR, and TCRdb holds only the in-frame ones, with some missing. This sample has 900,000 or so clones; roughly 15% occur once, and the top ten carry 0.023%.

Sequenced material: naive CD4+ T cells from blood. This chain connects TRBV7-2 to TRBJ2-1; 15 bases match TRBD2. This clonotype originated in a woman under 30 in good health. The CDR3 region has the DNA TGTGCCAGCAGCAAACGGACTAGCGGGAGGGCCCATGAGCAGTTCTTC. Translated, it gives CASSKRTSGRAHEQFF. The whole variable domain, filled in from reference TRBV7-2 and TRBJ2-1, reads GAGVSQSPSNKVTEKGKDVELRCDPISGHTALYWYRQSLGQGLEFLIYFQGNSAPDKSGLPSDRFSAERTGGSVSTLTIQRTQQEDSAVYLCASSKRTSGRAHEQFFGPGTRLTVL.